This entry concerns a single T cell receptor (beta chain). The clone's antigen remains unknown. No clone much larger than this one lies a single base away; base qualities are absent. The immunoSEQ Assay was used to sequence TCRbeta CDR3 regions. After extraction, genomic DNA underwent amplification by bias-controlled multiplex PCR, followed by high-throughput sequencing. The authors' pipeline ran thus. To quantify the absolute abundance of every unique TCRbeta CDR3 region, sequences were collapsed and filtered. T cell fraction was estimated by normalizing TCRbeta template counts to usable DNA, which was measured by amplifying reference genes present in all nucleated cells. Repertoire TCRs were annotated as SARS-CoV-2-specific when V gene, CDR3 amino acid sequence and J gene were exactly matched to a known reactive TCR set. The reference SARS-CoV-2 TCR set was obtained from MIRA and was filtered for enrichment in COVID-19-positive ImmuneCODE repertoires, whereby public or cross-reactive TCRs were removed. Using the MIRA antigens, annotated TCRs were further analysed by specific ORF or by position within an ORF. Breadth was defined as annotated unique rearrangements over total unique productive rearrangements; depth was the summed frequency of those rearrangements. Two-sided Wilcoxon rank-sum tests were applied when comparing TCR breadth between groups. The immuneACCESS repertoire file appears here via TCRdb, limited to in-frame rearrangements. These files lack a portion of the clones; in checked studies, under half of the deficit traces to unresolved V genes, and the cause of the others is not known. V, J and clone size reflect that table, while D and trimming were determined from the DNA. For this sample the table gives hundreds of thousands of clones, of which less than 90% were detected only once. In total, the top ten clones hold 6.4% of the sample.

Taken with the paper, the label for treatment or condition translates to: some 19 received Ad26.COV2.S at low or high dose, single or two shots; five or six received placebo; per-sample allocation not given. For vaccine and placebo recipients, repertoires were sequenced using samples collected on day 63 after the first injection. Between 29 July and 7 August 2020, Cohort 1b enrolled around 24 adults aged 18-55 years at one site in Boston, USA. Ad26.COV2.S was a replication-incompetent adenovirus type 26 vector expressing a prefusion-stabilized SARS-CoV-2 spike protein from the original Wuhan strain. At the junction V is shortened by 4 bases and J by 7 bases, with 12 bases in between. Taken from cysteine to phenylalanine, the CDR3 has 14 residues. Solely the CDR3 DNA is kept, with 42 bases framed from the first base. CDR1 KGHDR and CDR2 SFDVKD were looked up in the germline V gene. This sample stems from a study of Ad26.COV2.S vaccination and SARS-CoV-2 variants (dated by TCRdb to the early 2020s). At the level of the whole study: Vaccine-arm donors were drawn from COV1001, a multicentre, randomized, double-blind, placebo-controlled phase I-IIa trial of Ad26.COV2.S in healthy adults. Ad26.COV2.S was given intramuscularly at 5x10^10 or 1x10^11 viral particles, as a single shot or as two shots 56 days apart. TCRbeta repertoire sequencing was used to assess the specificity and breadth of SARS-CoV-2-reactive T cell receptors after Ad26.COV2.S vaccination. The TCR-sequenced set comprised about 30 samples: around 20 Ad26.COV2.S vaccine recipients, 5 placebo recipients and 8 SARS-CoV-2 convalescent individuals. Participants in the trial were split at random into five groups of five each, receiving low-dose or high-dose Ad26.COV2.S once or twice, or else placebo on both occasions. Investigators remained blinded to trial group allocation during experiments and outcome assessment. Study-wide conclusions, independent of this receptor: The study was not powered for comparison of responses between vaccine doses or regimens. Vaccine and placebo recipients had similar non-spike TCR breadth, a finding consistent with the vaccine containing only spike. After vaccination, substantial breadth of spike-specific CD8+ and CD4+ T cell responses was reported. Ad26.COV2.S recipients had higher spike-specific TCR breadth than placebo recipients (P = 0.0014). It was noted by the authors that total T cell responses may have been underestimated by the TCR breadth and depth analyses.

The chain is made from TRBV24-1 and TRBJ2-2, with the D gene not clear enough to name. This receptor was identified in a person between 18 and 59 years old who received the Ad26.COV2.S COVID-19 vaccine or a placebo. The sequencing used peripheral blood, collected in a trial of Ad26.COV2.S vaccine versus placebo. At the DNA level, the sequence is TGTGCCACCAGTGAGCACAAGAACGGCGGGGAGCTGTTTTTT. Its protein product is CATSEHKNGGELFF.